This TCR beta chain was documented in a study of beta chain features in type 1 diabetes. The CDR3 loop spans 12 amino acids. Trimming took 7 bases from V and 5 from J, leaving 11 bases between them. Germline CDR1 and CDR2: SNHLY and FYNNEI. A word on this clone: Its antigen remains unknown.

Whole-study results and caveats: When Type 1 diabetes patients were examined, their TCRB CDR3s proved moderately but significantly shorter in all four CD4+ subsets. Researchers caution that PCR might favor shorter templates, equally among patients and controls. Resolution of whether HLA type affects TCRB rearrangement was not achieved here.

Sampling consisted of one heparinised blood draw per donor, averaging about 110 mL. Since all of the isolated RNA was reverse transcribed, expressed TCRB transcripts were what got sequenced. Naive, central memory and regulatory T cell samples yielded approximately 3.3 million reads on average. Profiled with immunoSEQ multiplex PCR; TCRdb holds only in-frame clones, not every one. The data show hundreds of thousands of clones, around an eighth seen once. The chain joins TRBV2 to TRBJ2-5; D unclear. The sequencing input was naive CD4+ T cells from blood. The sequence was obtained from a man aged 18 to 35 with type 1 diabetes. CDR3 sequence reads: CASTLNSETQYF. The CDR3 DNA follows: TGTGCCAGCACGTTGAATTCGGAGACCCAGTACTTC.